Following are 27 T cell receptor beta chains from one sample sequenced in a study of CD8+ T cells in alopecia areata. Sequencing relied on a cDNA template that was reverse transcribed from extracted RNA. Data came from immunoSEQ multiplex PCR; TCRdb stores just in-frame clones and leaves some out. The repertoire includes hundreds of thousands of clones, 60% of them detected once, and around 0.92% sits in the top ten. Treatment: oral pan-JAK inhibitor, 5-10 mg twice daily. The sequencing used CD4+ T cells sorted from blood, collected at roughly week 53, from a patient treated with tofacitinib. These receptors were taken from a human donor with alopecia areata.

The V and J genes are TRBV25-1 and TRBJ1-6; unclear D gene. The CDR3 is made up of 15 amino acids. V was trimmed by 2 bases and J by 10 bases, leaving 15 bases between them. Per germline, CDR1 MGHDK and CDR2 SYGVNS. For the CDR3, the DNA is TGTGCCAGCAGTGAAGACCACCCGGCGTACTCACCCCTCCACTTT. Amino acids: CASSEDHPAYSPLHF.

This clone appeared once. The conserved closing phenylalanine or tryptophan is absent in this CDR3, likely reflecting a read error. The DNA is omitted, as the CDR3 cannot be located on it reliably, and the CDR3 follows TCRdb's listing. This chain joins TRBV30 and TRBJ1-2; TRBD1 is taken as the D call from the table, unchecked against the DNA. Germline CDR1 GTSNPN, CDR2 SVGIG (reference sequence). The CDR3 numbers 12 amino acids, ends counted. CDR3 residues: CAWSALGQSLEI.

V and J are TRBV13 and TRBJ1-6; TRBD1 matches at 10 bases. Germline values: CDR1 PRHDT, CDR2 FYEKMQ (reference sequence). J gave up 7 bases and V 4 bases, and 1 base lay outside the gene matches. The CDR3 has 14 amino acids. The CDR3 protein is CASSWGQGNSPLHF. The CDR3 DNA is TGTGCCAGCAGCTGGGGACAGGGGAATTCACCCCTCCACTTT.

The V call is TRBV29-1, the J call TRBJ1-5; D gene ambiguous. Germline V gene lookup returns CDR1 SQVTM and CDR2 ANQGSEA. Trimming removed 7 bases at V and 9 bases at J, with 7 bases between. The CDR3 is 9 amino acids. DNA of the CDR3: TGCAGCGCCCACAGGCCCCAGCATTTT. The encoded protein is CSAHRPQHF.

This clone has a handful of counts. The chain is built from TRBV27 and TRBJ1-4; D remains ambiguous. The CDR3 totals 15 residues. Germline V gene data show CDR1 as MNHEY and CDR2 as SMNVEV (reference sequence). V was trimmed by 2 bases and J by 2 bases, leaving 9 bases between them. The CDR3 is CASSLRLATNEKLFF. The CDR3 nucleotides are TGTGCCAGCAGTTTAAGGCTGGCGACTAATGAAAAACTGTTTTTT.

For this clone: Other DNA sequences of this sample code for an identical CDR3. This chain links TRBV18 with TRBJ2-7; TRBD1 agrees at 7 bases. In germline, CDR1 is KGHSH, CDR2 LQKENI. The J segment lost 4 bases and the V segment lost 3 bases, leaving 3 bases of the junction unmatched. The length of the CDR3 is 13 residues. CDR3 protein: CASSPGQNYEQYF. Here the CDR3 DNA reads TGTGCCAGCTCACCGGGACAGAATTACGAGCAGTACTTC.

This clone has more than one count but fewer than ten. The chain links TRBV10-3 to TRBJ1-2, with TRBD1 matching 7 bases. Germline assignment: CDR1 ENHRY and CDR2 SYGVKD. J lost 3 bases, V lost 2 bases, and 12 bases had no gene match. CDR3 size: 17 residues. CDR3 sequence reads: CAISERAGGGFDYGYTF. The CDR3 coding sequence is TGTGCCATCAGTGAGCGGGCAGGGGGAGGATTCGACTATGGCTACACCTTC.

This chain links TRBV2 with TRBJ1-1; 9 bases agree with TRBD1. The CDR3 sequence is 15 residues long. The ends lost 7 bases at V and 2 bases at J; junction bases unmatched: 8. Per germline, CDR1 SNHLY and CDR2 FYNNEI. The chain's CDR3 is CASNPRQGVNTEAFF. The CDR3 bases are TGTGCCAGCAACCCAAGACAGGGGGTAAACACTGAAGCTTTCTTT. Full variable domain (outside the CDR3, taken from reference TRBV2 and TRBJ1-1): EPEVTQTPSHQVTQMGQEVILRCVPISNHLYFYWYRQILGQKVEFLVSFYNNEISEKSEIFDDQFSVERPDGSNFTLKIRSTKLEDSAMYFCASNPRQGVNTEAFFGQGTRLTVV.

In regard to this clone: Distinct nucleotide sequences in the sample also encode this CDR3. DNA of the CDR3: TGTGCCAGCTCACCAGACCGTAACTATGGCTACACCTTC. It is translated as CASSPDRNYGYTF. The chain recombines TRBV18 with TRBJ1-2; D not certain. The CDR3 runs to 13 residues. Germline V gene data show CDR1 as KGHSH and CDR2 as LQKENI. V lost 2 bases and J 1 base, leaving 5 bases between the germline ends.

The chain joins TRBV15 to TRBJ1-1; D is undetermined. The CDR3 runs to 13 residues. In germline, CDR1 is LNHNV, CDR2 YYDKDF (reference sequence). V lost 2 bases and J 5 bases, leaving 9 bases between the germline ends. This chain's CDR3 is CATSRIEWTEAFF. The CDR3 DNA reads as TGTGCCACCAGCAGAATTGAGTGGACTGAAGCTTTCTTT.

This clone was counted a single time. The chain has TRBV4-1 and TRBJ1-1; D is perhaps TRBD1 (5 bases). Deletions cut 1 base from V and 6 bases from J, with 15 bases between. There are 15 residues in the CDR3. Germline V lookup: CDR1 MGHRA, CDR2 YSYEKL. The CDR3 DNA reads TGCGCCAGCAGCCAAGTTGGCAGGGAAAAGGCTGAAGCTTTCTTT. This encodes CASSQVGREKAEAFF.

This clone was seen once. CDR3 DNA sequence: TGTGCCAGCACTGCCGGGACATCTTTAGGCTACACCTTC. It is translated as CASTAGTSLGYTF. The rearrangement links TRBV25-1 to TRBJ1-2; D may be TRBD1 (6 bases). The V end lost 7 bases, the J end lost 8 bases, and 17 bases lay between the germline ends. CDR1 is MGHDK, CDR2 SYGVNS, per germline. The CDR3 covers 13 residues.

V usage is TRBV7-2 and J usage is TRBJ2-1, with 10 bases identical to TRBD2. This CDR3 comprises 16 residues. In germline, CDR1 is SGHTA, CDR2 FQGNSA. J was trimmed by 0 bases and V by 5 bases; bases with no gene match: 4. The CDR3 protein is CASSVGLAASYNEQFF. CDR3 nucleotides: TGTGCCAGCAGCGTAGGACTAGCGGCCTCCTACAATGAGCAGTTCTTC.

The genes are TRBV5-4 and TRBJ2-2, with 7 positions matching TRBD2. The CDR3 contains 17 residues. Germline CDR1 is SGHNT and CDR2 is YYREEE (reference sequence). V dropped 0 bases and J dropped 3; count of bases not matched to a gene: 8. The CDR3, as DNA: TGTGCCAGCAGCTTGGCTCCGAAGCGGGGCCACACCGGGGAGCTGTTTTTT. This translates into CASSLAPKRGHTGELFF.

The CDR3, as DNA: TGTGCCTGGAGTCCGTGGACAGGGAGTCGAGGTTCACCCCTCCACTTT. Amino acid sequence: CAWSPWTGSRGSPLHF. The genes are TRBV30 and TRBJ1-6; 8 bases map to TRBD1. The CDR3 has 16 amino acids. V shed 2 bases and J 9 bases; nucleotides not matched to a gene: 12. CDR1 and CDR2 (germline): GTSNPN, SVGIG (reference sequence).

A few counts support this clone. The CDR3 here is CASRRQGSYEQYF. The CDR3 coding sequence is TGTGCCAGCCGCAGGCAGGGTTCCTACGAGCAGTACTTC. The chain has TRBV19 and TRBJ2-7, with D perhaps matching TRBD1 (5 bases). From germline, CDR1 is LNHDA and CDR2 SQIVND (reference sequence). V was clipped by 9 bases and J by 1 base, with 13 bases between them. The length of the CDR3 is 13 residues.

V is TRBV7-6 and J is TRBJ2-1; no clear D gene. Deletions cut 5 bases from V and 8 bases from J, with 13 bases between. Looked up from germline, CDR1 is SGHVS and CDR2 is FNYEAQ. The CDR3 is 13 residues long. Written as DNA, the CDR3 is TGTGCCAGCAGCCCCCCAAGTCGGGATGAGCAGTTCTTC. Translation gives CASSPPSRDEQFF.

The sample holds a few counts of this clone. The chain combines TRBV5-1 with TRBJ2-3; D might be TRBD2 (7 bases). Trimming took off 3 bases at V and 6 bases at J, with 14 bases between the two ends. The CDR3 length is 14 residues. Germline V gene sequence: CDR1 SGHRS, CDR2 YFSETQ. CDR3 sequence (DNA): TGCGCCAGCAGCTCAGGCGGGGGCCGTGATACGCAGTATTTT. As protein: CASSSGGGRDTQYF.

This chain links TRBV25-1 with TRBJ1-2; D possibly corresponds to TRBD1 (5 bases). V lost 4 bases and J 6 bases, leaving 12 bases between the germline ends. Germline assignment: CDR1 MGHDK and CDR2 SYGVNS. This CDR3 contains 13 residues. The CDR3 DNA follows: TGTGCCAGCAGTGCGTCTCCGGGACATGGCTACACCTTC. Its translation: CASSASPGHGYTF.

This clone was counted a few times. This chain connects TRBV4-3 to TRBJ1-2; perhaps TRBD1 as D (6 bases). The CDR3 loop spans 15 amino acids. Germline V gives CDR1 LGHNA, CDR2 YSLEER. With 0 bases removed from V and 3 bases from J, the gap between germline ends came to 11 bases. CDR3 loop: CASSQDRTVDYGYTF. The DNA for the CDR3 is TGCGCCAGCAGCCAAGATCGGACAGTCGACTATGGCTACACCTTC.

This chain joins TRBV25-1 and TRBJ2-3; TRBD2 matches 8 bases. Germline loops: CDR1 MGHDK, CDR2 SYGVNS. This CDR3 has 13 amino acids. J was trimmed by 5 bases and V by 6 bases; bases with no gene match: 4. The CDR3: CASSGGAIDTQYF. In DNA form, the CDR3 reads TGTGCCAGCAGCGGGGGGGCAATAGATACGCAGTATTTT.

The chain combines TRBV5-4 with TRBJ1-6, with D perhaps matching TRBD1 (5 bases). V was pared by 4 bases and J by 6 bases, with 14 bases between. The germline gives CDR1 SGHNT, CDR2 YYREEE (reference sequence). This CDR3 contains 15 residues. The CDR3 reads CASSDRGRPNSPLHF. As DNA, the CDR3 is TGTGCCAGCAGCGACCGGGGGAGGCCTAATTCACCCCTCCACTTT.

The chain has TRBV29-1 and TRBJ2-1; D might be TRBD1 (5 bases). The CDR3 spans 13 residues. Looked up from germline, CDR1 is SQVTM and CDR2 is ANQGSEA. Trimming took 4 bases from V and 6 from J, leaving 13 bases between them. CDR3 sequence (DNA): TGCAGCGTTGGGACATCCCTGGGCAATGAGCAGTTCTTC. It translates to CSVGTSLGNEQFF.

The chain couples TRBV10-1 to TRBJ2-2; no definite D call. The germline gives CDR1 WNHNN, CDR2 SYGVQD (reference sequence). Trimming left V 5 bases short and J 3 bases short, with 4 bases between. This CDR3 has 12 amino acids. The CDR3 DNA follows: TGCGCCAGCAGTATTGACACCGGGGAGCTGTTTTTT. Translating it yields CASSIDTGELFF.

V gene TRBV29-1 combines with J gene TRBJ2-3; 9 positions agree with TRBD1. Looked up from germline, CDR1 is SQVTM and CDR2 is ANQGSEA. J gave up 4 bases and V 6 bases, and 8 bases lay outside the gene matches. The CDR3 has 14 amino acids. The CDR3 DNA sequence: TGCAGCGTCCTGGTGGACAGGGGCGCAGATACGCAGTATTTT. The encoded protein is CSVLVDRGADTQYF.

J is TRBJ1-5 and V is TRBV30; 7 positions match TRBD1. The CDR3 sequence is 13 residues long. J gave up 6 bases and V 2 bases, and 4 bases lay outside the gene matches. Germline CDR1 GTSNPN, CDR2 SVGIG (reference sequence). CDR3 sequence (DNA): TGTGCCTGGAGTTTGGCAGGGGGTCAGCCCCAGCATTTT. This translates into CAWSLAGGQPQHF.

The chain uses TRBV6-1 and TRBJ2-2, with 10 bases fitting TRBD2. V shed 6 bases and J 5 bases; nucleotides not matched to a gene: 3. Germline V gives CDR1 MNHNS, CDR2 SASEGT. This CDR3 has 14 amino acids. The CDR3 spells CASRSGGATGELFF. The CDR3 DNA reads TGTGCCAGCAGGAGCGGGGGGGCGACCGGGGAGCTGTTTTTT.